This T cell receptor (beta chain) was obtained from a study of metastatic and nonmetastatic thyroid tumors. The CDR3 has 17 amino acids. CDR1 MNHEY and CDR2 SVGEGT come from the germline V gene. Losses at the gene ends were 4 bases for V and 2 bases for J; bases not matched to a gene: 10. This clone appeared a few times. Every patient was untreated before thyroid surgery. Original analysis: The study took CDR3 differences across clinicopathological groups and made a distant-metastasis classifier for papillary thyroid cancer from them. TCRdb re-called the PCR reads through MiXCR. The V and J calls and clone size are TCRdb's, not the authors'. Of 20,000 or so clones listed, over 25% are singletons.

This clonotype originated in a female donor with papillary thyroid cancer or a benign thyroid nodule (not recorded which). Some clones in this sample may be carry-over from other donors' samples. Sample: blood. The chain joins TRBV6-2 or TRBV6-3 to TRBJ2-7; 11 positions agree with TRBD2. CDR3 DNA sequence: TGTGCCAGCAGTTTTGGGACTAGCGGAAGGGCCCCCTACGAGCAGTACTTC. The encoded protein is CASSFGTSGRAPYEQYF.